These 14 T cell receptor beta chains came from one sample sequenced in a study of T cell repertoires in cytomegalovirus infection. No antigen is known for these receptors. TCRdb processed the reads anew with MiXCR; each CDR3 protein has one entry. The sample lists some 920,000 distinct CDR3 sequences, approximately 31% occurring once. The material sequenced was cultured CD8+ T cells from PBMCs, taken from culture after CMV antigen stimulation. Receptors originate from a human donor in good health (CMV status not recorded). Some clones in this sample may be carry-over from other donors' samples.

The rearrangement uses TRBV7-2 and TRBJ1-5, with D uncertain. Germline V gene sequence: CDR1 SGHTA, CDR2 FQGNSA. The CDR3 covers 15 residues. Trimming shortened V by 3 bases and J by 5 bases, and 14 bases separated the two germline ends. In DNA, the CDR3 is TGTGCCAGCAGCTTGCGGCGGGGAAGGGATCAGCCCCAGCATTTT. Translation: CASSLRRGRDQPQHF.

The sample holds many counts of this clonotype. The chain employs TRBV7-8 and TRBJ2-2; the match to TRBD1 covers 8 bases. Germline lookup yields CDR1 SGHVS and CDR2 FQNEAQ. This CDR3 spans 15 amino acids. V was pared by 3 bases and J by 4 bases, with 4 bases of the junction left unmatched. The CDR3 protein is CASSFRTGLTGELFF. The CDR3 coding sequence is TGTGCCAGCAGCTTTCGGACAGGGCTCACCGGGGAGCTGTTTTTT.

J is TRBJ1-1 and V is TRBV19; 8 bases fit TRBD1. V shed 6 bases, J shed 4 bases, and the junction held 10 bases outside the gene matches. From germline, CDR1 is LNHDA and CDR2 SQIVND (reference sequence). The CDR3 sequence is 15 residues long. The CDR3 loop is CASRKIRDRITEAFF. CDR3 nucleotide sequence: TGTGCCAGTAGGAAAATCCGGGACAGGATCACTGAAGCTTTCTTT.

The chain employs TRBV6-1 and TRBJ2-1, with a tentative D call TRBD2 (6 bases). CDR3 length: 16 residues. V dropped 6 bases and J dropped 1 base, with 16 bases sitting between them. Germline V CDR1 and CDR2: MNHNS, SASEGT. Here the CDR3 reads CASSPSLAASYNEQFF. CDR3 DNA sequence: TGTGCCAGCAGCCCCTCTTTAGCGGCGTCCTACAATGAGCAGTTCTTC.

The chain couples TRBV7-9 to TRBJ1-1; TRBD1 matches 10 bases. The CDR3 has 13 amino acids. The V segment lost 6 bases and the J segment 7 bases; nucleotides outside the gene matches: 5. In germline, CDR1 is SEHNR, CDR2 FQNEAQ (reference sequence). The chain's CDR3 is CASSQTGGIEAFF. The CDR3 DNA reads TGTGCCAGCAGTCAGACAGGGGGCATTGAAGCTTTCTTT.

V is TRBV6-2 or TRBV6-3 and J is TRBJ2-1; TRBD2 matches 10 bases. CDR3 length equals 19 residues. Germline V lookup: CDR1 MNHEY, CDR2 SVGEGT. V was clipped by 1 base and J by 7 bases; unmatched bases: 16. The CDR3 region has the DNA TGTGCCAGCAGTTACTTTTTTCCCACGGCTAGCGGGGGAGGGAATGAGCAGTTCTTC. Translation: CASSYFFPTASGGGNEQFF.

This chain connects TRBV20-1 to TRBJ1-1; D might be TRBD1 (6 bases). CDR1 DFQATT and CDR2 SNEGSKA come from the germline V gene (reference sequence). V was trimmed by 0 bases and J by 1 base, leaving 18 bases between them. The CDR3 is 17 residues long. The CDR3 region is CSARDTAGATGNTEAFF. For the CDR3, the DNA is TGCAGTGCTAGAGACACCGCAGGGGCAACAGGGAACACTGAAGCTTTCTTT.

The J gene is TRBJ2-5, the V gene TRBV7-9; no reliable D call. The CDR3 is 14 amino acids. Trimming cost V 1 base and J 5 bases, with 11 bases left between them. Germline loops: CDR1 SEHNR, CDR2 FQNEAQ (reference sequence). The CDR3 region has the DNA TGTGCCAGCAGCTTAGTTGGGTTCGCTGAGACCCAGTACTTC. It encodes CASSLVGFAETQYF.

Points on this clonotype: Given a much more abundant clone one base away, this may be a read error. V and J are TRBV7-6 and TRBJ2-6; 7 positions match TRBD2. Germline V lookup: CDR1 SGHVS, CDR2 FNYEAQ. The CDR3 has 17 residues. The CDR3, as DNA: TGTGCCAGCAGCTTTAAGCGGGGAAATTTTGGGGTCAACGTCCTGACTTTC. It translates to CASSFKRGNFGVNVLTF.

This clonotype was picked up a small number of times. The chain has TRBV12-3 or TRBV12-4 and TRBJ2-1; D is undetermined. This CDR3 has 11 amino acids. Trimming took 11 bases from V and 7 from J, leaving 12 bases between them. CDR3 DNA sequence: TGTGCCCTACTATCGGGTAATGAGCAGTTCTTC. Translating gives CALLSGNEQFF.

The table lists this clonotype with a few counts. This chain uses TRBV12-3 or TRBV12-4 with TRBJ2-3; 7 nucleotides align to TRBD1. The CDR3 consists of 19 residues. V lost 6 bases to trimming and J lost 0 bases; unmatched junction nucleotides: 18. The CDR3 DNA reads as TGTGCCAGCAGACCTACCCACGACAGGGCTTGGCCTAGCACAGATACGCAGTATTTT. Its translation is CASRPTHDRAWPSTDTQYF.

This clonotype was counted only a few times. The V gene is TRBV6-5, the J gene TRBJ1-2; no reliable D call. CDR1 is MNHEY and CDR2 is SVGAGI in the germline V gene. There are 13 residues in the CDR3. Between the trimmed V and J ends, which lost 6 bases and 5 bases, there was a span of 13 bases. The CDR3 is CASSLSPRYGYTF. CDR3 in DNA: TGTGCCAGCAGCCTGTCCCCGCGATATGGCTACACCTTC.

This clonotype was found once. The chain links TRBV5-5 to TRBJ2-7; TRBD1 aligns across 7 bases. Trimming cost V 5 bases and J 3 bases; bases outside gene matches: 11. CDR3 length: 15 amino acids. Germline values: CDR1 SGHKS, CDR2 YYEKEE (reference sequence). The CDR3 spells CASSWAAGGGYEQYV. DNA of the CDR3: TGTGCCAGCAGTTGGGCTGCAGGGGGTGGCTACGAGCAGTACGTC.

This clonotype occurred a few times. V gene TRBV12-3 or TRBV12-4 combines with J gene TRBJ2-5, with 9 bases matching TRBD2. This CDR3 region has 16 residues. V was pared by 6 bases and J by 1 base, with 9 bases of the junction left unmatched. CDR3 in amino acids: CASSPTGLAFQETQYF. The CDR3 bases are TGTGCCAGCAGCCCGACCGGACTAGCGTTCCAAGAGACCCAGTACTTC.